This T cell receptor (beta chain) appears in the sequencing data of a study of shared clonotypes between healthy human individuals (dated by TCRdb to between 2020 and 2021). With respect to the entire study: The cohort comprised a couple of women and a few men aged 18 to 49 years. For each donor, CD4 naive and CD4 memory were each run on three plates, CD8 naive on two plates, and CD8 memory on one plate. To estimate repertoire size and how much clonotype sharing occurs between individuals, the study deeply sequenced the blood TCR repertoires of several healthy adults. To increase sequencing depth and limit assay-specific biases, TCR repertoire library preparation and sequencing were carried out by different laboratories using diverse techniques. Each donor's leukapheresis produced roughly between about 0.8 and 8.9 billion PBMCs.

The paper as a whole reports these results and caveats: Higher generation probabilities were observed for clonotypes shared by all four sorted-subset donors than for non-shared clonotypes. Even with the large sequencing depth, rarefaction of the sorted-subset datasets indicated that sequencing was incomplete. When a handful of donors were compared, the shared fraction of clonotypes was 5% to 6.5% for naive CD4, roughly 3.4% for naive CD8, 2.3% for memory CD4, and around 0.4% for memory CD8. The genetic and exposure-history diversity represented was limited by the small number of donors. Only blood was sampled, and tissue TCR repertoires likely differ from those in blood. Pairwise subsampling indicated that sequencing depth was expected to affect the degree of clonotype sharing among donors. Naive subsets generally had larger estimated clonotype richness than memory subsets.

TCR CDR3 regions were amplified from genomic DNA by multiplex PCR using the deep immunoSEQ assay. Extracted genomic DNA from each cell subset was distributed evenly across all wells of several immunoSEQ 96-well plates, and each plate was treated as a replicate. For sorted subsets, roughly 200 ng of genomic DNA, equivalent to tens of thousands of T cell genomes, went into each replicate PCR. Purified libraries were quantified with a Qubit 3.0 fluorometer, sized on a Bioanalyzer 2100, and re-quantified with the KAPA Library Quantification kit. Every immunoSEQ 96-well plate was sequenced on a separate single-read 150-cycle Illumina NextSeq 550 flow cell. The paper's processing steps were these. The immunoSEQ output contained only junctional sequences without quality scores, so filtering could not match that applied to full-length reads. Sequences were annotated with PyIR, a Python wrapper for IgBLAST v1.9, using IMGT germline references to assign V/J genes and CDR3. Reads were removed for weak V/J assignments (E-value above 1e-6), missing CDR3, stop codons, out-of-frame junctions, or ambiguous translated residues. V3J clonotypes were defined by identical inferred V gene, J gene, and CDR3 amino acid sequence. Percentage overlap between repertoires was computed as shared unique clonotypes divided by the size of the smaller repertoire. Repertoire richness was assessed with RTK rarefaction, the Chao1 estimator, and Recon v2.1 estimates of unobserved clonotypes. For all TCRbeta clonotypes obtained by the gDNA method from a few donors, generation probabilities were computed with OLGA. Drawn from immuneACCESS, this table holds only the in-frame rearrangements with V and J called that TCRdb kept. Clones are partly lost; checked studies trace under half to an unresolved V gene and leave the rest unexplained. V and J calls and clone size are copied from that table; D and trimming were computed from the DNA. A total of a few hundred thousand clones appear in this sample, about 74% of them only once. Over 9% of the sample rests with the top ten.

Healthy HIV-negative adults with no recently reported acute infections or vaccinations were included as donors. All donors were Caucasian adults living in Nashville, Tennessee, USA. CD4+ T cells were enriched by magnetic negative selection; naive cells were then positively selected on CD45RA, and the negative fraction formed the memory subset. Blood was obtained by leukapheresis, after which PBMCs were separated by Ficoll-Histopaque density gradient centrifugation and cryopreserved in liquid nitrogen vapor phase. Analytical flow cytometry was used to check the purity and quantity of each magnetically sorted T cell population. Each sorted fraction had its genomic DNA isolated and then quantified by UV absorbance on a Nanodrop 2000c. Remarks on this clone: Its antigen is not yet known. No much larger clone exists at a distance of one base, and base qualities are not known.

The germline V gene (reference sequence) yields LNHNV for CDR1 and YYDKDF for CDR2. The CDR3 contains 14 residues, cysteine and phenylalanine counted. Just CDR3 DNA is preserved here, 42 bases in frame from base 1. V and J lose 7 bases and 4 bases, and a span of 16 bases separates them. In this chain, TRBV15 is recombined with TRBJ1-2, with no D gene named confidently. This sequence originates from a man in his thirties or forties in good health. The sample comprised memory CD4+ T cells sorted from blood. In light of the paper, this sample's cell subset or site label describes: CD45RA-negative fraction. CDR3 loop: CATTTSPSGYGYTF. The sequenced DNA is TGTGCCACCACCACGAGTCCGTCCGGCTATGGCTACACCTTC.